These 8 T cell receptor beta chains share one sample of origin, sequenced in a study of shared clonotypes between healthy human individuals (dated by TCRdb to between 2020 and 2021). Libraries came from the immunoSEQ multiplex PCR assay. TCRdb obtained this table from immuneACCESS and retained in-frame rearrangements with V and J assigned. These tables miss some clones; where compared with another copy, unresolved V genes account for less than half of the shortfall, and the remainder is unexplained. The sample table shows a few million clones, and 85% to 95% are seen once. The top ten clones comprise under 0.45% of the sample. The material sequenced was naive CD4+ T cells from PBMCs. Per the publication, the cell subset or site label means: CD45RA+ positively selected. These receptors were obtained from a man between 18 and 29 years old in good health. Some clones in this sample may be carry-over from other donors' samples.

V usage is TRBV28 and J usage is TRBJ2-1; unclear D gene. Per the germline V gene, CDR1 is MDHEN and CDR2 is SYDVKM. Trimming stripped 2 bases from V and 6 bases from J, with 11 bases between. The CDR3 is 14 residues long. CDR3 loop: CASSLPGHSNEQFF. In nucleotides, the CDR3 is TGTGCCAGCAGTTTACCCGGGCACAGCAATGAGCAGTTCTTC.

This chain uses TRBV5-1 with TRBJ2-1, with D perhaps matching TRBD2 (5 bases). With 4 bases removed from V and 9 bases from J, the gap between germline ends came to 17 bases. Germline V gene data show CDR1 as SGHRS and CDR2 as YFSETQ. CDR3 length: 14 residues. The CDR3 coding sequence is TGCGCCAGCAGCCCGGGAAGGCTAGCATCTGAGCAGTTCTTC. Its protein is CASSPGRLASEQFF.

This chain uses TRBV15 with TRBJ2-7; possibly TRBD2 for D (5 bases). Germline values: CDR1 LNHNV, CDR2 YYDKDF (reference sequence). This CDR3 contains 14 residues. The germline V and J ends were trimmed by 0 bases and 6 bases, with 12 bases remaining between them. DNA for the CDR3: TGTGCCACCAGCAGAGATCGAGACGGAGGCGAGCAGTACTTC. This encodes CATSRDRDGGEQYF.

The rearrangement links TRBV10-3 to TRBJ1-1, with a possible D match to TRBD1 (5 bases). CDR3 size: 14 residues. Trimming took 0 bases from V and 6 from J, leaving 11 bases between them. Germline values: CDR1 ENHRY, CDR2 SYGVKD. The CDR3 DNA reads TGTGCCATCAGTGAGTCGCAGGGCACCGCTGAAGCTTTCTTT. Translated, it gives CAISESQGTAEAFF.

The V gene is TRBV28, the J gene TRBJ2-4; perhaps TRBD1 as D (7 bases). The CDR3 has 12 residues. With 9 bases removed from V and 6 bases from J, the gap between germline ends came to 12 bases. The germline V gene encodes CDR1 MDHEN and CDR2 SYDVKM. The CDR3 here is CASGGGANIQYF. CDR3 nucleotides: TGTGCCAGTGGAGGGGGCGCAAACATTCAGTACTTC.

About this clone: This specimen includes other DNA sequences encoding the same CDR3. The chain uses TRBV11-2 and TRBJ2-2; D not resolved. This CDR3 spans 12 amino acids. Germline CDR1 is SGHAT and CDR2 is FQNNGV. Trimming shortened V by 1 base and J by 6 bases, and 3 bases separated the two germline ends. CDR3 sequence: CASSLVAGELFF. The CDR3 DNA follows: TGTGCCAGCAGCTTAGTTGCCGGGGAGCTGTTTTTT. Full variable domain (missing parts from reference TRBV11-2 and TRBJ2-2): EAGVAQSPRYKIIEKRQSVAFWCNPISGHATLYWYQQILGQGPKLLIQFQNNGVVDDSQLPKDRFSAERLKGVDSTLKIQPAKLEDSAVYLCASSLVAGELFFGEGSRLTVL.

V is TRBV11-2 and J is TRBJ1-1, with D possibly TRBD1 on 6 matching bases. Germline V gives CDR1 SGHAT, CDR2 FQNNGV. V lost 6 bases, J lost 0 bases, and 17 bases lay in between. This CDR3 has 16 residues. The CDR3 DNA sequence: TGTGCCAGCAGACCCGGACGAGGACAGATGAACACTGAAGCTTTCTTT. Amino acid sequence: CASRPGRGQMNTEAFF. Full variable domain (missing parts from reference TRBV11-2 and TRBJ1-1): EAGVAQSPRYKIIEKRQSVAFWCNPISGHATLYWYQQILGQGPKLLIQFQNNGVVDDSQLPKDRFSAERLKGVDSTLKIQPAKLEDSAVYLCASRPGRGQMNTEAFFGQGTRLTVV.

The genes are TRBV19 and TRBJ2-1; 7 nucleotides align to TRBD2. V lost 6 bases and J lost 6; bases outside the gene matches: 8. Germline assignment: CDR1 LNHDA and CDR2 SQIVND (reference sequence). This CDR3 is 14 amino acids long. CDR3 sequence reads: CASRRRERGNEQFF. CDR3 DNA: TGTGCCAGTAGGCGGCGGGAGAGGGGCAATGAGCAGTTCTTC.